Reported below is one T cell receptor (beta chain). A much larger clone is a single base away; this may be a read error. This entry comes from a study of tumor and adjacent non-tumor tissue in lung cancer. Study details: Stage I to III disease affected about nine men and about 5 women aged roughly 30 to 76.

The template was RNA from unsorted bulk tissue. Distant lung tissue was collected more than 3 cm away from the tumor edge. Chemotherapy-naive patients with new lung cancer underwent thoracic surgery in China, August–late 2014. The library came from three nested PCR rounds adapted from ARM-PCR protocols. TCRdb re-derived calls from the multiplex PCR reads in MiXCR, one entry per CDR3 protein. The sample has approximately 100,000 distinct CDR3 sequences, about 60% seen once; the top ten hold roughly 20%. This CDR3 is 12 amino acids long. CDR1 and CDR2 from the germline V gene are DFQATT and SNEGSKA (reference sequence).

Material for sequencing was distant non-tumor lung tissue. The sequence was obtained from a man aged 25 to 45 with non-small cell lung cancer. The rearrangement joins TRBV20-1 to TRBJ1-1; D uncertain. CDR3 sequence reads: CSTRDPNTEAFF. The CDR3 bases are TGCAGTACTAGAGACCCGAACACTGAAGCTTTCTTT.